This T cell receptor (beta chain) was documented in a study of blood T cell repertoires in COVID-19. CDR3 length equals 15 residues. The germline gives CDR1 KGHSH, CDR2 LQKENI. V shed 4 bases and J shed 2 bases, with 13 bases lying between them. Repertoires were generated with immunoSEQ multiplex PCR, while TCRdb's copy carries only in-frame clones and drops some. Of around 36,000 clones in the sample, approximately 85% are singletons; the top ten hold about 4.6%. V is TRBV18 and J is TRBJ2-3; D might be TRBD2 (5 bases). What was sequenced was peripheral blood. The origin of this receptor is a man aged 60-69 years with acute or convalescent COVID-19. CDR3 residues: CASSQITGITDTQYF. In DNA form, the CDR3 reads TGTGCCAGCTCACAAATTACCGGGATCACAGATACGCAGTATTTT.